This TCR beta chain was obtained from a study of identical twins. This clonotype was seen repeatedly, ten times or more. One junction end disagrees with the germline gene, perhaps due to a read error. From the 5' RACE reads, TCRdb called clonotypes with MiXCR, one entry per CDR3 protein. This table holds roughly 690,000 distinct CDR3 sequences, approximately 21% found once. In addition, the sample was reused for a study of T cells expressing NK-cell markers. This second study notes: For several experiments, T cell sorting was restricted to the alpha-beta TCR population by means of an anti-gamma-delta TCR antibody. These clonotypes, the leaders elsewhere, also led the CD3+CD56-NKG2C+ fraction in a handful of donors. Whether the expanded NKG2C+ T cell clones recognized HCMV remained unclear.

The source of this sequence is a woman between 18 and 30 years old in good health. Sequencing was carried out using PBMCs.

CDR3 amino acids: CASGDSGGNEQFF. CDR3 DNA sequence: TGTGCCAGCGGTGATTCGGGCGGCAATGAGCAGTTCTTC. This chain uses TRBV6-1 with TRBJ2-1; D remains unclear. CDR1 is MNHNS and CDR2 is SASEGT in the germline V gene. The CDR3 totals 13 residues.